Sequencing of this TCR beta chain was carried out in a study of lymphopenia after photon versus proton radiotherapy (dated by TCRdb to the late 2010s). Some background on the complete study: The immunological effects of photon versus proton radiation therapy were compared in patients with gastrointestinal tumors who developed high-grade lymphopenia. The cohort comprised some 20 patients with gastrointestinal tumors who received either photon or proton therapy and then developed lymphopenia. The study was designed to characterize how the impact on the immune system differs between the two radiation modalities.

This clone was observed a handful of times. The antigen it recognizes is unknown. No clone much larger than this one lies a single base away; base qualities are absent. Broad study findings and their caveats: Among patients across the cohort who died, overall survival time showed an inverse correlation with a larger post-nadir drop in TCR diversity. After the lymphocyte count nadir, photon-treated repertoires showed oligoclonal expansion, especially of CD8+ Temra cells, which drove the drop in diversity. During treatment, patients who received proton therapy stayed relatively stable, whereas patients who received photon therapy lost naive T cells and TCR diversity and gained effector/memory populations. The survival association was assessed only in patients who died, and the authors presented better survival with proton therapy as a possibility rather than a demonstrated result.

The library came from the immunoSEQ multiplex PCR assay. T cell repertoires were profiled with deep sequencing of rearranged TCR beta loci together with multiparametric flow cytometry. The table was pulled from immuneACCESS by TCRdb, which kept in-frame rearrangements only. Such tables lose some clones; where checked, under half of the loss comes from unresolved V genes, and the rest has no known cause. The sample data list approximately 15,000 clones, and roughly four fifths of these were observed just once. Jointly, the top ten make up 25% to 30% of the sample. Taken from the germline V gene (reference sequence), the CDR1 and CDR2 loops are SEHNR and FQNEAQ. V loses 1 base, J loses 4 bases, and the germline ends lie 17 bases apart. The CDR3, from cysteine to phenylalanine, totals 17 residues. Only the CDR3 DNA stays, 51 bases, in frame from base 1.

This TCR came from a man over 45 with gastric cancer. Here the sequenced sample was peripheral blood, taken from a patient treated with photon-based radiotherapy. The rearranged chain carries TRBV7-9 and TRBJ1-3; no confident D gene assignment can be made. The DNA reads as follows: TGTGCCAGCAGCTTAGGGAACTGGGCAGGAGCCGGAAACACCATATATTTT. This encodes CASSLGNWAGAGNTIYF.